The present T cell receptor beta chain was sequenced within a study of cytomegalovirus exposure and HLA in healthy donors. In regard to this clone: What it binds is not known.

Regarding the study as a whole: For presence/absence analyses, sequencing depth was assumed to be roughly uniform across donors.

This CDR3 contains 13 residues. Deletions cut 4 bases from V and 7 bases from J, with 13 bases between. The germline V gene has CDR1 LNHDA and CDR2 SQIVND (reference sequence). The PCR had 60 Vbeta and 13 Jbeta primers. Profiled with immunoSEQ multiplex PCR; TCRdb holds only in-frame clones, not every one. The sample carries some 120,000 clones, about 74% recorded once. The sample taken for sequencing was PBMCs. This sequence joins TRBV19 and TRBJ1-1; D remains unclear. The source of this sequence is a young man in good health and CMV-seronegative. The CDR3 DNA follows: TGTGCCAGTAGTACAACCGGAAAGCGTGAAGCTTTCTTT. Protein sequence: CASSTTGKREAFF.